This TCR beta chain was obtained from a study of T cell responses to AZD1222 COVID-19 vaccine. Overall study: Timing groups of about 4 and about 12 weeks for second doses were pooled. Whole-study results and caveats: When two AZD1222 doses had been given, Spike-specific TCR breadth and depth rose. Seropositive AZD1222 recipients at baseline numbered only 6 or 7.

Concerning this clone: Its antigen remains unidentified.

Data came from immunoSEQ multiplex PCR; TCRdb stores just in-frame clones and leaves some out. The data contain more than 110,000 clones, around 88% of them seen just once; the ten biggest clones take up roughly 3%. Germline V lookup: CDR1 SGDLS, CDR2 YYNGEE. V lost 1 base and J 0 bases, leaving 16 bases between the germline ends. The CDR3 is made up of 17 amino acids. The source of this sequence is an adult in good health. The chain combines TRBV9 with TRBJ1-2; D may be TRBD1 (5 bases). The material was peripheral blood, obtained on day 0 of AZD1222 vaccination. The CDR3 protein is CASSVRPAGGTNYGYTF. For the CDR3, the DNA is TGTGCCAGCAGCGTACGCCCCGCTGGGGGGACTAACTATGGCTACACCTTC.